This T cell receptor beta chain derives from a study of T-cell memory formation after mild COVID-19. Via MiXCR, TCRdb re-called the 5' RACE reads, giving one row per CDR3 protein. The sample consists of 210,000 or so distinct CDR3 sequences, 10% of them appearing once. The CDR3 covers 13 residues. Germline CDR1 is SGHVS and CDR2 is FNYEAQ. Trimming took off 5 bases at V and 6 bases at J, with 13 bases between the two ends. This clonotype was obtained from a young man who had mild COVID-19 (a few samples of this study predate the infection). Cell type and time point are not known. This sequence joins TRBV7-6 and TRBJ1-1; the D gene is possibly TRBD1 (5 bases). The sample taken for sequencing was PBMCs or a T cell subset sorted from them (not recorded which). As DNA, the CDR3 is TGTGCCAGCAGCCCCCCTGGGGGGGCTGAAGCTTTCTTT. Translating it yields CASSPPGGAEAFF.